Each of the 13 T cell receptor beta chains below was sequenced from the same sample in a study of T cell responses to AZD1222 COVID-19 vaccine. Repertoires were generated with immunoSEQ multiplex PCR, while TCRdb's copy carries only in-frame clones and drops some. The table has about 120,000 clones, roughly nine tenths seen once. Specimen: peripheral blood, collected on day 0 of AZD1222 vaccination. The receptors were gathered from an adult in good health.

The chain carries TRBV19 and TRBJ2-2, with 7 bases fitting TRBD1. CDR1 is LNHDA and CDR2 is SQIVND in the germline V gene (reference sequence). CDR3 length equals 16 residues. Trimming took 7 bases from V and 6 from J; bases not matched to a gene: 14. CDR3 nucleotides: TGTGCCAGTACCCACCCCGACAGGGTAGGGGCCGGGGAGCTGTTTTTT. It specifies CASTHPDRVGAGELFF.

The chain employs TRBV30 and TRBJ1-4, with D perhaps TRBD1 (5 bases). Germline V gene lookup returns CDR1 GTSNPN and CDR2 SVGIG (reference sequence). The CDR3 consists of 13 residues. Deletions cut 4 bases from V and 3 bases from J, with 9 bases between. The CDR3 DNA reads TGTGCCTGGACAGGGAAGTCTAATGAAAAACTGTTTTTT. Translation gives CAWTGKSNEKLFF. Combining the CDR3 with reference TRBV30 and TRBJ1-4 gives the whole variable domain SQTIHQWPATLVQPVGSPLSLECTVEGTSNPNLYWYRQAAGRGLQLLFYSVGIGQISSEVPQNLSASRPQDRQFILSSKKLLLSDSGFYLCAWTGKSNEKLFFGSGTQLSVL.

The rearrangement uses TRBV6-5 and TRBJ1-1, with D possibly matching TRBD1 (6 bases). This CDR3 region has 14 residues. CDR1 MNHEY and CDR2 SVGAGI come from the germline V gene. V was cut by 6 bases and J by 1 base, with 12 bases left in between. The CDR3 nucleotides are TGTGCCAGCAGCCGTTCGACAGGGAACACTGAAGCTTTCTTT. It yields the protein CASSRSTGNTEAFF.

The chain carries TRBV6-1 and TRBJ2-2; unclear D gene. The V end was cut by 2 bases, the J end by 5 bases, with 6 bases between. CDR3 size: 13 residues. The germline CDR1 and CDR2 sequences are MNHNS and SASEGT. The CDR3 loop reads CASSEFGTGELFF. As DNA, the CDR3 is TGTGCCAGCAGTGAATTTGGGACCGGGGAGCTGTTTTTT.

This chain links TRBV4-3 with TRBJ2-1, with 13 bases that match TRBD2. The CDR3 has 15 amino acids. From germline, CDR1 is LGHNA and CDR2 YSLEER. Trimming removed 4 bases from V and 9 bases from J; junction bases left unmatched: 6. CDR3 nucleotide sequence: TGCGCCAGCAGCCCTACTAGCGGGAGGGCGGGTGAGCAGTTCTTC. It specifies CASSPTSGRAGEQFF.

The CDR3 DNA is TGTGCCAGCTCACCCGGGACAGGGAACGGCTACACCTTC. Amino acids: CASSPGTGNGYTF. The J gene is TRBJ1-2, the V gene TRBV18, with 9 positions matching TRBD1. CDR3 length: 13 residues. The germline V gene has CDR1 KGHSH and CDR2 LQKENI. V gave up 3 bases and J gave up 8 bases; unmatched junction bases: 4.

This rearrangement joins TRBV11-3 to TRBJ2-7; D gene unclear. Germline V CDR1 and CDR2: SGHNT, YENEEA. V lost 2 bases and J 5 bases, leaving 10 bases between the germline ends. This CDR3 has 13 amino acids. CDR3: CASSLWGGHEQYF. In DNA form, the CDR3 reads TGTGCCAGCAGCTTATGGGGTGGCCACGAGCAGTACTTC.

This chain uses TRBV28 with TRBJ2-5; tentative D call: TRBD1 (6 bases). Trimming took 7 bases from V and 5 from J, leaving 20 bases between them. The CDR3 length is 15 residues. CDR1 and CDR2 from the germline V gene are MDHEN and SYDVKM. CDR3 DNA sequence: TGTGCCAGCAAGTCCCAGGGGTGGTTAGCGGAGACCCAGTACTTC. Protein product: CASKSQGWLAETQYF. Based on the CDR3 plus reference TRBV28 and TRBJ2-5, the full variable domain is DVKVTQSSRYLVKRTGEKVFLECVQDMDHENMFWYRQDPGLGLRLIYFSYDVKMKEKGDIPEGYSVSREKKERFSLILESASTNQTSMYLCASKSQGWLAETQYFGPGTRLLVL.

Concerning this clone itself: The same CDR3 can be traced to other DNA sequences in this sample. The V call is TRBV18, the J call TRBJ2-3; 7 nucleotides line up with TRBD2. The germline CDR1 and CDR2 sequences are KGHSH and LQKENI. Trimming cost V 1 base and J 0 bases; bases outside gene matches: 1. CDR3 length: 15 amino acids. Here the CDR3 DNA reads TGTGCCAGCTCACCACTTAGCGGGAGCACAGATACGCAGTATTTT. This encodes CASSPLSGSTDTQYF.

The CDR3 spells CATSESGSTDTQYF. For the CDR3, the DNA is TGTGCCACCAGTGAAAGCGGGAGCACAGATACGCAGTATTTT. The chain has TRBV24-1 and TRBJ2-3; D possibly corresponds to TRBD2 (6 bases). CDR1 and CDR2 (germline): KGHDR, SFDVKD. This CDR3 contains 14 residues. Trimming removed 4 bases from V and 0 bases from J, with 7 bases in between.

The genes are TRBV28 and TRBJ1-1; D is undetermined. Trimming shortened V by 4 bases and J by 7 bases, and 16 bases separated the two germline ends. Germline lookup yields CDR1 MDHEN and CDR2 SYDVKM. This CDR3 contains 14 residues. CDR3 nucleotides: TGTGCCAGCAGTTCCCAATTCGGTGGAGGTGAAGCTTTCTTT. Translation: CASSSQFGGGEAFF.

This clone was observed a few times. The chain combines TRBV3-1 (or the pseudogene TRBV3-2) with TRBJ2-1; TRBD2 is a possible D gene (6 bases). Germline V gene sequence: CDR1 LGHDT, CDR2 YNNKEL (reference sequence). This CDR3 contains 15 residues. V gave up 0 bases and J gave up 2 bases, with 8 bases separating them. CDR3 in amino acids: CASSQDAGPYNEQFF. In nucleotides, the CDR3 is TGTGCCAGCAGCCAAGATGCGGGGCCCTACAATGAGCAGTTCTTC.

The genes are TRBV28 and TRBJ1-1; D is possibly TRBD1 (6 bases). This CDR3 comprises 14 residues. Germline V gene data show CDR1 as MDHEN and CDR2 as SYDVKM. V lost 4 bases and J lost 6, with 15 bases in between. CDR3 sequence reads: CASSSGGGPPEAFF. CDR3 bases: TGTGCCAGCAGTTCAGGAGGGGGTCCGCCTGAAGCTTTCTTT. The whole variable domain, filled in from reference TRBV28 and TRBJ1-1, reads DVKVTQSSRYLVKRTGEKVFLECVQDMDHENMFWYRQDPGLGLRLIYFSYDVKMKEKGDIPEGYSVSREKKERFSLILESASTNQTSMYLCASSSGGGPPEAFFGQGTRLTVV.